The rows below give T cell receptor beta chains drawn from one sample of a study of T-cell reconstitution after alpha-beta-depleted transplantation in children. From the PCR reads, TCRdb called clonotypes with MiXCR, one entry per CDR3 protein. This table has about 980,000 distinct CDR3 sequences, roughly 29% appearing once. The sequences come from PBMCs, mostly from graft donor cells, collected 360 days after TCRalphabeta/CD19-depleted stem cell transplant. The receptors derive from a boy less than two years old who had a stem cell transplant for SCID, so the T cells may come from the graft donor. The CDR3 runs from the conserved cysteine through the conserved F or W. Each record gives: D gene, J gene, V gene, clone size, CDR3 protein. The D gene is left open where the match is weak. Clone size is not always given. Where it is, it says once, few, many or a class for expanded clones.

>TRBD2|TRBJ2-1|TRBV25-1|few
CASSEMGGLAGGNEQFF
>.|TRBJ1-2|TRBV12-3/TRBV12-4|.
CASRATGVQGYTF
>.|TRBJ2-7|TRBV10-3|.
CAISGVPGYEQYF
>.|TRBJ1-1|TRBV30|.
CAWTPLGNSGTVNTEAFF
>TRBD1|TRBJ2-5|TRBV15|.
CATSGGTGFQETQYF
>.|TRBJ2-7|TRBV5-1|.
CASSFTSGGEQYF
>.|TRBJ2-3|TRBV20-1|.
CSARILELARTDTQYF
>.|TRBJ2-2|TRBV15|.
CATSTGTRNTGELFF
>.|TRBJ1-4|TRBV5-1|.
CASSLGGAPNEKLFF
>.|TRBJ2-2|TRBV5-1|few
CASSLIPEIGELFF
>TRBD1|TRBJ2-7|TRBV5-4|few
CASSLGDRGQLYEQYF
>.|TRBJ2-3|TRBV10-3|few
CAISEWQDSSDTQYF
>.|TRBJ1-2|TRBV7-9|.
CASSLITDTYGYTF
>.|TRBJ1-4|TRBV3-1|.
CASSYLGPLGEKLFF
>.|TRBJ1-2|TRBV12-3/TRBV12-4|many
CASSPSRGDYGYTF
>TRBD2|TRBJ2-5|TRBV28|.
CASSLSFGREKETQYF
>TRBD1|TRBJ2-1|TRBV5-4|.
CASSSGGQGQNREFF
>TRBD2|TRBJ2-1|TRBV29-1|few
CSPLLAGWYNEQFF
>.|TRBJ2-3|TRBV30|.
CAWGQITDTQYF
>.|TRBJ2-5|TRBV28|.
CASSPYNYMTQYF
>.|TRBJ2-7|TRBV5-1|.
CASSLTPDPYEQYF
>.|TRBJ1-3|TRBV9|few
CASSVADTAGNTIYF
>.|TRBJ2-3|TRBV14|few
CASSQDLVFGGEITDTQYF
>.|TRBJ2-7|TRBV15|.
CATSRVASFYEQYF
>.|TRBJ2-5|TRBV7-2|few
CASSLRDPVGTQYF
>TRBD1|TRBJ1-1|TRBV28|few
CASSPTGARNTEAFF
>.|TRBJ2-5|TRBV18|.
CASSPRTGETQYF
>.|TRBJ2-1|TRBV12-5|.
CASGLVWGNEQFF
>.|TRBJ2-7|TRBV20-1|.
CSPGQSSYEQYF
>TRBD2|TRBJ2-5|TRBV12-3/TRBV12-4|.
CASQRGTYQETQYF
>.|TRBJ1-4|TRBV5-6|few
CASSGRQITNEKLFF
>TRBD2|TRBJ2-5|TRBV11-2|few
CASSLPPGAGGLQETQYF
>TRBD1|TRBJ2-7|TRBV20-1|few
CSAGTQDRGFYEQYF
>TRBD1|TRBJ2-5|TRBV5-1|.
CASSVWTGIGQETQYF
>.|TRBJ1-1|TRBV7-3|many
CASSLNGRNTEAFF
>.|TRBJ2-1|TRBV20-1|few
CSIKNALSSSYNEQFF
>.|TRBJ2-3|TRBV13|few
CASGGSPTDTQYF
>.|TRBJ2-7|TRBV7-2|few
CASSLEVVTGEQYF
>.|TRBJ1-3|TRBV5-5|.
CASSFYLGTSGNTIYF
>.|TRBJ2-7|TRBV27|.
CASSLFGQPRYEQYF
>.|TRBJ2-5|TRBV15|.
CATSRASGLETQYF
>TRBD2|TRBJ2-1|TRBV14|.
CASSQVLGLANHQSSYNEQFF
>.|TRBJ2-5|TRBV12-3/TRBV12-4|once
CASSGRTLSLQETQYF
>.|TRBJ1-1|TRBV7-8|few
CASSPQGRTIRGTEAFF
>.|TRBJ2-7|TRBV20-1|.
CSARDERKNSYEQYF
>.|TRBJ2-7|TRBV20-1|.
CSARRRGNEQYF
>TRBD2|TRBJ2-1|TRBV27|.
CASSLSGGVSSYNEQFF
>TRBD2|TRBJ2-7|TRBV6-5|.
CASSSLTSGGDEQYF
>.|TRBJ1-1|TRBV4-1|many
CASSQGQNTEAFF
>.|TRBJ2-3|TRBV9|few
CASSVEGAGLYTDTQYF